This T cell receptor (beta chain) was recorded in a study of CD8+ T cells in alopecia areata. Study-level results: Patients showed less clear TCR sequence sharing than mice, possibly partly because of HLA diversity.

V dropped 5 bases and J dropped 6 bases, with 19 bases sitting between them. Germline-derived CDR1 and CDR2 are LNHNV and YYDKDF (reference sequence). This CDR3 comprises 15 residues. cDNA serving as the sequencing template came from extracted, reverse transcribed RNA. Sequencing used immunoSEQ multiplex PCR; TCRdb keeps in-frame clones, though not all of them. The table includes about 180,000 clones, approximately 50% detected once. This clone was picked up many times. Its antigen is as yet unknown. The treatment is: oral pan-JAK inhibitor, 5-10 mg twice daily. It was from alopecia areata patients that lesional scalp punch biopsies and peripheral blood were collected.

The source material was CD8+ T cells sorted from blood, sampled at week 52, from a patient treated with tofacitinib. This TCR derives from a human donor with alopecia areata. V gene TRBV15 combines with J gene TRBJ1-2; D ambiguous. CDR3 in DNA: TGTGCCACCAGCTCTCCGGGAGCCTGGTCGGATGGCTACACCTTC. This gives the protein CATSSPGAWSDGYTF.